The 30 T cell receptor beta chains reported below all come from one sample, sequenced in a study of control samples from healthy donors and cancer patients. The table came from immunoSEQ multiplex PCR; TCRdb's copy has only in-frame clones and leaves some out. The table includes just over 80,000 clones, roughly 93% detected once. The sequenced sample was blood. The receptors were sampled from a woman under 30 in good health.

The chain couples TRBV27 to TRBJ2-1; no definite D call. With 1 base removed from V and 7 bases from J, the gap between germline ends came to 14 bases. CDR3 length: 15 residues. Germline-derived CDR1 and CDR2 are MNHEY and SMNVEV (reference sequence). CDR3 loop: CASSLLALTRNEQFF. As DNA, the CDR3 is TGTGCCAGCAGTTTATTAGCCCTGACTCGTAATGAGCAGTTCTTC.

The chain links TRBV3-1 (or the pseudogene TRBV3-2) to TRBJ2-7; D may match TRBD1 or TRBD2 (6 bases each). The CDR3 totals 17 residues. Germline-derived CDR1 and CDR2 are LGHDT and YNNKEL (reference sequence). V was trimmed by 0 bases and J by 4 bases, leaving 19 bases between them. The CDR3 DNA is TGTGCCAGCAGCCAAGATACGGGGGCCCGATTCCGATACGAGCAGTACTTC. It translates to CASSQDTGARFRYEQYF.

This rearrangement joins TRBV5-1 to TRBJ2-5; a weak D match, TRBD1 (5 bases). V dropped 4 bases and J dropped 4 bases, with 14 bases sitting between them. The CDR3 is 14 amino acids. Germline lookup yields CDR1 SGHRS and CDR2 YFSETQ. Here the CDR3 DNA reads TGCGCCAGCAGCCAGGGTTTGCGTCGAGAGACCCAGTACTTC. Encoded protein: CASSQGLRRETQYF.

A remark on this clone: The same CDR3 arises from other DNA sequences in this sample as well. The chain employs TRBV6-5 and TRBJ1-5, with D maybe TRBD1 (6 bases). The V end lost 6 bases, the J end lost 7 bases, and 19 bases lay between the germline ends. The V gene's germline CDR1 is MNHEY and CDR2 SVGAGI. CDR3 length: 15 amino acids. The CDR3 DNA reads as TGTGCCAGCAGGGCGTTAGGGGGGGCGGGGCAGCCCCAGCATTTT. Residues: CASRALGGAGQPQHF.

The V call is TRBV18, the J call TRBJ1-4; 7 bases map to TRBD1. J lost 8 bases, V lost 0 bases, and 6 bases had no gene match. Germline CDR1 is KGHSH and CDR2 is LQKENI. This CDR3 has 15 residues. As DNA, the CDR3 is TGTGCCAGCTCACCACCGGGCAGGGGGGGAGAAAAACTGTTTTTT. Protein: CASSPPGRGGEKLFF.

The gene calls are TRBV2 and TRBJ1-2, with D hard to call. The CDR3 contains 14 residues. Germline CDR1 and CDR2: SNHLY and FYNNEI. V was shortened by 5 bases and J by 2 bases, with 12 bases between the two germline ends. The CDR3 loop is CASSSRTGNYGYTF. CDR3 bases: TGTGCCAGCAGTTCGCGTACTGGAAACTATGGCTACACCTTC.

The rearrangement uses TRBV5-1 and TRBJ1-5; D not resolved. CDR1 is SGHRS, CDR2 YFSETQ, per germline. The ends were cut back, 3 bases at V and 4 bases at J, with 8 bases in the middle. This CDR3 is built from 13 residues. CDR3 in amino acids: CASSSRPNQPQHF. In nucleotides, the CDR3 is TGCGCCAGCAGCTCCAGACCGAATCAGCCCCAGCATTTT.

The chain recombines TRBV13 with TRBJ1-1; D uncertain. V lost 1 base, J lost 2 bases, and 2 bases lay in between. The CDR3 spans 12 residues. CDR1 and CDR2 from the germline V gene are PRHDT and FYEKMQ (reference sequence). The CDR3 sequence is CASSLVNTEAFF. In DNA, the CDR3 is TGTGCCAGCAGCTTAGTAAACACTGAAGCTTTCTTT.

V usage is TRBV28 and J usage is TRBJ1-6; no definite D call. Germline V CDR1 and CDR2: MDHEN, SYDVKM. Trimming stripped 2 bases from V and 6 bases from J, with 14 bases between. The CDR3 length is 16 residues. The DNA of the CDR3 is TGTGCCAGCAGTTTAGGTCCGGGCCGATCTAATTCACCCCTCCACTTT. As protein: CASSLGPGRSNSPLHF.

The chain has TRBV7-9 and TRBJ1-1, with D possibly TRBD1 on 5 matching bases. The CDR3 has 19 residues. The germline V gene has CDR1 SEHNR and CDR2 FQNEAQ (reference sequence). V was pared by 1 base and J by 7 bases, with 28 bases between. The CDR3 region has the DNA TGTGCCAGCAGCTTAGTCTTCTTGGACACAGAGACAGACACCAGTGAAGCTTTCTTT. Amino acid sequence: CASSLVFLDTETDTSEAFF.

The chain combines TRBV6-4 with TRBJ1-6; D gene ambiguous. The germline gives CDR1 MRHNA, CDR2 SNTAGT. Trimming pared 4 bases from V and 5 bases from J, leaving 12 bases between. The CDR3 sequence is 15 residues long. CDR3 sequence reads: CASSAANGNNSPLHF. CDR3 sequence (DNA): TGTGCCAGCAGTGCGGCTAACGGAAATAATTCACCCCTCCACTTT.

The V and J genes are TRBV6-1 and TRBJ2-3; TRBD2 aligns across 9 bases. Trimming took 3 bases from V and 5 from J; bases not matched to a gene: 9. Per germline, CDR1 MNHNS and CDR2 SASEGT. This CDR3 has 16 amino acids. The CDR3: CASSDVSGSSLDTQYF. In DNA, the CDR3 is TGTGCCAGCAGTGATGTTAGCGGGAGTAGTTTAGATACGCAGTATTTT.

The chain joins TRBV9 to TRBJ1-1, with 8 bases that match TRBD1. Trimming at V came to 0 bases and at J to 6 bases, leaving 16 bases not matched to a gene. The CDR3 is 18 residues long. CDR1 is SGDLS, CDR2 YYNGEE, per germline. The CDR3 DNA reads as TGTGCCAGCAGCGTAGCCCCACAGGGGGGGCCGGCGCTATCTGAAGCTTTCTTT. The encoded protein is CASSVAPQGGPALSEAFF.

About this clone itself: The sample carries other DNA sequences with the same CDR3. The V and J genes are TRBV18 and TRBJ1-5, with D maybe TRBD1 (6 bases). Germline lookup yields CDR1 KGHSH and CDR2 LQKENI. The CDR3 covers 13 residues. V was trimmed by 6 bases and J by 4 bases, leaving 10 bases between them. CDR3 nucleotide sequence: TGTGCCAGCTCCCCTGACAGGAATCAGCCCCAGCATTTT. Translating it yields CASSPDRNQPQHF.

The rearrangement joins TRBV21-1 to TRBJ1-2. TRBV21-1 is assigned pseudogene status. There are 18 residues in the CDR3. The CDR3 sequence is CASSKDTWQLILPYGYTF. CDR3 sequence (DNA): TGTGCCAGCAGCAAAGATACCTGGCAGCTCATACTACCCTATGGCTACACCTTC.

CDR3 in amino acids: CASSLYTDYEQYF. The DNA for the CDR3 is TGCGCCAGCAGCTTGTATACAGACTACGAGCAGTACTTC. The chain carries TRBV5-1 and TRBJ2-7, with D unclear. The V gene's germline CDR1 is SGHRS and CDR2 YFSETQ. This CDR3 region has 13 residues. Trimming shortened V by 1 base and J by 3 bases, and 8 bases separated the two germline ends.

The V call is TRBV27, the J call TRBJ1-5; the D gene is possibly TRBD1 (5 bases). Germline V CDR1 and CDR2: MNHEY, SMNVEV (reference sequence). The ends were cut back, 0 bases at V and 4 bases at J, with 13 bases in the middle. The length of the CDR3 is 16 residues. The CDR3 DNA follows: TGTGCCAGCAGTTTATCGGGGCAGGGTGGGAATCAGCCCCAGCATTTT. Translation: CASSLSGQGGNQPQHF.

The V call is TRBV28, the J call TRBJ1-1; D might be TRBD1 (5 bases). This CDR3 is built from 14 residues. The germline V gene has CDR1 MDHEN and CDR2 SYDVKM. V lost 6 bases and J lost 6, with 17 bases in between. CDR3 amino acids: CASRLLGQGPEAFF. As DNA, the CDR3 is TGTGCCAGCAGACTTTTAGGGCAGGGCCCTGAAGCTTTCTTT.

The chain uses TRBV27 and TRBJ2-7, with 8 bases identical to TRBD1. This CDR3 contains 16 residues. Germline values: CDR1 MNHEY, CDR2 SMNVEV (reference sequence). The junction had 13 bases not matched to a gene; V was cut back by 6 bases and J by 3 bases. The CDR3 spells CASRFYRDRLNYEQYF. The CDR3 region has the DNA TGTGCCAGCAGATTCTACCGGGACAGGTTAAACTACGAGCAGTACTTC.

This clone was counted between two and nine times. The chain has TRBV27 and TRBJ1-2; TRBD1 matches 7 bases. The CDR3 totals 13 residues. Germline V gene lookup returns CDR1 MNHEY and CDR2 SMNVEV (reference sequence). V shed 6 bases, J shed 8 bases, and the junction held 9 bases outside the gene matches. The CDR3 reads CASSKDRVGGYTF. The CDR3, as DNA: TGTGCCAGCAGCAAAGACAGGGTGGGAGGCTACACCTTC.

The chain is built from TRBV18 and TRBJ1-1, with TRBD1 matching over 8 bases. This CDR3 is 12 amino acids long. Per germline, CDR1 KGHSH and CDR2 LQKENI. Trimming removed 4 bases from V and 10 bases from J; junction bases left unmatched: 5. The CDR3 sequence: CASSQFDRGAFF. In nucleotides, the CDR3 is TGTGCCAGCTCACAATTCGACAGGGGAGCTTTCTTT.

About this clone itself: Compared with germline, one end of the junction differs, possibly owing to a read error. The rearrangement joins TRBV7-2 to TRBJ2-1; TRBD1 aligns across 9 bases. Germline loops: CDR1 SGHTA, CDR2 FQGNSA. CDR3 length: 17 residues. CDR3 residues: CASSLVRDRERYTEQFF. The CDR3 DNA is TGTGCCAGCAGCTTAGTTCGGGACAGGGAACGTTACACTGAGCAGTTCTTC.

This clone came up once. The chain joins TRBV5-1 to TRBJ2-5; 8 positions agree with TRBD2. Germline CDR1 and CDR2: SGHRS and YFSETQ. The CDR3 covers 19 residues. V lost 4 bases and J lost 7; bases outside the gene matches: 24. The CDR3 sequence is CASSPEGGLAGGAGGTQYF. DNA of the CDR3: TGCGCCAGCAGCCCGGAGGGCGGGCTAGCGGGTGGTGCCGGGGGGACCCAGTACTTC.

The chain couples TRBV2 to TRBJ1-3, with D hard to call. CDR3 length equals 17 residues. Trimming took off 4 bases at V and 2 bases at J, with 18 bases between the two ends. CDR1 is SNHLY, CDR2 FYNNEI, per germline. In nucleotides, the CDR3 is TGTGCCAGCAGTGGGGCTTTGAGGCCGATTGCTGGAAACACCATATATTTT. Its protein product is CASSGALRPIAGNTIYF.

The chain joins TRBV24-1 to TRBJ2-5, with 7 bases lining up with TRBD1. Trimming removed 5 bases from V and 4 bases from J; junction bases left unmatched: 6. Germline CDR1 is KGHDR and CDR2 is SFDVKD. CDR3 length equals 14 residues. For the CDR3, the DNA is TGTGCCACCAGTGCCTCGACAGGGAGAGAGACCCAGTACTTC. It encodes CATSASTGRETQYF.

The chain recombines TRBV29-1 with TRBJ1-2, with 8 bases aligning to TRBD1. Germline CDR1 SQVTM, CDR2 ANQGSEA. The CDR3 has 15 residues. V trimming: 0 bases; J trimming: 5 bases; junction bases outside the gene matches: 8. Here the CDR3 DNA reads TGCAGCGTTGAAGAAGGTCAGGGGGCGATTTATGGCTACACCTTC. Translating gives CSVEEGQGAIYGYTF.

This sequence joins TRBV5-4 and TRBJ1-2, with 8 bases aligning to TRBD1. V lost 4 bases and J lost 0; bases outside the gene matches: 8. CDR3 size: 16 residues. Germline V gives CDR1 SGHNT, CDR2 YYREEE (reference sequence). This CDR3 is CASSVPGQGANYGYTF. In nucleotides, the CDR3 is TGTGCCAGCAGCGTACCCGGACAGGGAGCTAACTATGGCTACACCTTC.

The genes are TRBV28 and TRBJ2-6; D possibly matches TRBD1 or TRBD2 (5 bases each). From germline, CDR1 is MDHEN and CDR2 SYDVKM. V lost 5 bases and J 0 bases, leaving 11 bases between the germline ends. The CDR3 has 16 residues. The CDR3 coding sequence is TGTGCCAGCAGTGGGACGGTAACCTCTGGGGCCAACGTCCTGACTTTC. Translating gives CASSGTVTSGANVLTF.

Of note for this clone: The germline gene is not matched at one end of the junction; a read error may be the cause. The chain uses TRBV19 and TRBJ2-1; TRBD2 is a possible D gene (5 bases). The germline V gene has CDR1 LNHDA and CDR2 SQIVND (reference sequence). This CDR3 has 13 residues. The CDR3 reads CASSMGSYNEQFF. CDR3 in DNA: TGTGCAAGTAGTATGGGGAGTTACAATGAGCAGTTCTTC. The variable domain in full, with the rest retrieved from reference TRBV19 and TRBJ2-1, is DGGITQSPKYLFRKEGQNVTLSCEQNLNHDAMYWYRQDPGQGLRLIYYSQIVNDFQKGDIAEGYSVSREKKESFPLTVTSAQKNPTAFYLCASSMGSYNEQFFGPGTRLTVL.

CDR3 loop: CAITGQGVNTEAFF. The CDR3 bases are TGTGCCATCACTGGACAGGGGGTGAACACTGAAGCTTTCTTT. This rearrangement joins TRBV10-3 to TRBJ1-1, with 10 bases matching TRBD1. The germline V gene has CDR1 ENHRY and CDR2 SYGVKD. Trimming cost V 7 bases and J 0 bases; bases outside gene matches: 2. CDR3 length: 14 amino acids.